This TCR beta chain emerged from a study of blood T cells in healthy people across ages. Whole-study results and caveats: Significant beta diversity loss was already apparent by age roughly 40, declining roughly linearly.

As concerns this clonotype: The antigen is not known.

CDR1 and CDR2 (germline): ENHRY, SYGVKD. The V gene lost 1 base and the J gene lost 0 bases, with 10 bases spanning the gap. This CDR3 is built from 16 residues. A second PCR of about 7 to 12 cycles used a sample-barcoded 5' primer and a J-beta primer mix. TCRdb re-analysed the 5' RACE reads in MiXCR, keeping a single row per CDR3 protein. The sample records some 560,000 distinct CDR3 sequences, about 28% being singletons. These data were likewise used in another study, on T cells of mothers and their children. That source adds: Three mothers and their six children, all healthy Caucasians, donated. The cDNA synthesis received all extracted RNA, at around 1.5 ug per 15 ul.

Source material: blood. The chain links TRBV10-3 to TRBJ2-1; D unresolved. This receptor was obtained from a boy between 2 and 10 years old in good health. CDR3 residues: CAISELGKSSYNEQFF. The CDR3 nucleotides read TGTGCCATCAGTGAGTTAGGGAAGAGCTCCTACAATGAGCAGTTCTTC.